Listed below are T cell receptor beta chains from one sample, sequenced in a study of cytomegalovirus exposure and HLA in healthy donors. Clones were read by immunoSEQ multiplex PCR, and TCRdb kept only the in-frame ones, dropping some. The sample has approximately 290,000 clones; approximately 80% are singletons. Sequenced material: PBMCs. These receptors originate from a girl aged 2 to 9 in good health and CMV-seronegative. Both conserved end residues are part of each CDR3. The order of the fields is V gene, D gene, CDR3 length, J gene, CDR3 protein. D genes are given only for firm matches.

v_gene: TRBV5-6; d_gene: -; len: 13; j_gene: TRBJ2-7; CDR3aa: CASSLGRTYEQYF
v_gene: TRBV10-3; d_gene: -; len: 12; j_gene: TRBJ2-7; CDR3aa: CATVGDSHEQYF
v_gene: TRBV4-1; d_gene: TRBD1; len: 16; j_gene: TRBJ1-2; CDR3aa: CASRPTSGQGSYGYTF
v_gene: TRBV5-8; d_gene: -; len: 15; j_gene: TRBJ2-3; CDR3aa: CASTPWGRWTDTQYF
v_gene: TRBV28; d_gene: TRBD1; len: 15; j_gene: TRBJ1-4; CDR3aa: CASNRDRANNEKLFF
v_gene: TRBV30; d_gene: -; len: 12; j_gene: TRBJ1-5; CDR3aa: CAWSRGDQPQHF
v_gene: TRBV30; d_gene: TRBD1; len: 16; j_gene: TRBJ2-7; CDR3aa: CAWSRPGQGFPYEQYF
v_gene: TRBV28; d_gene: TRBD2; len: 18; j_gene: TRBJ2-3; CDR3aa: CATGQIAGGNGITDTQYF
v_gene: TRBV4-1; d_gene: TRBD1; len: 17; j_gene: TRBJ2-5; CDR3aa: CASSQLRGQGSLETQYF
v_gene: TRBV27; d_gene: -; len: 14; j_gene: TRBJ2-2; CDR3aa: CASSFKRGGGELFF
v_gene: TRBV25-1; d_gene: -; len: 15; j_gene: TRBJ2-2; CDR3aa: CASSDTRVNTGELFF
v_gene: TRBV28; d_gene: TRBD1; len: 13; j_gene: TRBJ1-1; CDR3aa: CASSWDRVGEAFF
v_gene: TRBV10-3; d_gene: -; len: 15; j_gene: TRBJ2-2; CDR3aa: CAISELGQNTGELFF
v_gene: TRBV18; d_gene: TRBD1; len: 15; j_gene: TRBJ1-6; CDR3aa: CASSQTGDGNSPLHF
v_gene: TRBV7-2; d_gene: TRBD1; len: 15; j_gene: TRBJ2-7; CDR3aa: CASSLEPTGGYEQYF
v_gene: TRBV18; d_gene: TRBD1; len: 15; j_gene: TRBJ1-5; CDR3aa: CASSPGTGDSQPQHF
v_gene: TRBV30; d_gene: -; len: 12; j_gene: TRBJ2-1; CDR3aa: CAWSVGGDEQFF
v_gene: TRBV28; d_gene: -; len: 13; j_gene: TRBJ2-3; CDR3aa: CASSGAGTDTQYF
v_gene: TRBV7-9; d_gene: TRBD1; len: 13; j_gene: TRBJ1-4; CDR3aa: CASRPTGNEKLFF
v_gene: TRBV6-6; d_gene: -; len: 15; j_gene: TRBJ2-7; CDR3aa: CASTLRPSGAYEQYF
v_gene: TRBV5-1; d_gene: -; len: 14; j_gene: TRBJ1-2; CDR3aa: CASSLGTDNYGYTF
v_gene: TRBV30; d_gene: TRBD1; len: 15; j_gene: TRBJ1-5; CDR3aa: CAWSVQTGVHQPQHF
v_gene: TRBV11-2; d_gene: -; len: 13; j_gene: TRBJ1-5; CDR3aa: CASSPGGEWPQHF
v_gene: TRBV28; d_gene: -; len: 14; j_gene: TRBJ2-7; CDR3aa: CASSPPTGWGEQYF
v_gene: TRBV27; d_gene: -; len: 15; j_gene: -; CDR3aa: CASSLRTGVTYEQYF
v_gene: TRBV9; d_gene: TRBD2; len: 18; j_gene: TRBJ2-5; CDR3aa: CASSPVVAGGPPQETQYF
v_gene: TRBV5-3; d_gene: TRBD1; len: 16; j_gene: TRBJ2-7; CDR3aa: CARSHAPDRASYEQYF
v_gene: TRBV6-6; d_gene: TRBD2; len: 15; j_gene: TRBJ2-1; CDR3aa: CASTPGLAGVGEQFF
v_gene: TRBV25-1; d_gene: TRBD1; len: 13; j_gene: TRBJ1-2; CDR3aa: CASTQTGGYGYTF
v_gene: TRBV10-3; d_gene: TRBD2; len: 17; j_gene: TRBJ2-3; CDR3aa: CAISGHLAGGYTDTQYF
v_gene: TRBV4-2; d_gene: TRBD1; len: 18; j_gene: TRBJ1-5; CDR3aa: CASSPGTGLREDNQPQHF
v_gene: TRBV6-6; d_gene: TRBD2; len: 15; j_gene: TRBJ2-1; CDR3aa: CASRHLAGGINEQFF
v_gene: TRBV9; d_gene: -; len: 15; j_gene: TRBJ1-2; CDR3aa: CASSVTQGSGSGYTF
v_gene: TRBV28; d_gene: -; len: 16; j_gene: TRBJ2-2; CDR3aa: CASSLVAHVEAGELFF
v_gene: TRBV29-1; d_gene: -; len: 9; j_gene: TRBJ2-1; CDR3aa: CSDGNEQFF
v_gene: TRBV5-1; d_gene: TRBD2; len: 17; j_gene: TRBJ2-3; CDR3aa: CASSSGGRLARTDTQYF
v_gene: TRBV7-6; d_gene: TRBD2; len: 14; j_gene: TRBJ2-5; CDR3aa: CASSGLAEGGTQYF
v_gene: TRBV19; d_gene: TRBD1; len: 15; j_gene: TRBJ1-2; CDR3aa: CASGGRGTVNDGYTF
v_gene: TRBV28; d_gene: -; len: 12; j_gene: TRBJ2-7; CDR3aa: CASSLRSYEQYF
v_gene: TRBV2; d_gene: TRBD1; len: 14; j_gene: TRBJ1-4; CDR3aa: CASSGGTGQEKLFF
v_gene: TRBV2; d_gene: -; len: 12; j_gene: TRBJ2-1; CDR3aa: CASSEGRNEQFF
v_gene: TRBV7-8; d_gene: TRBD2; len: 16; j_gene: TRBJ2-5; CDR3aa: CASSLGGREGRETQYF